This T cell receptor beta chain was obtained from a study of T cells after yellow fever vaccination. The study, taken as a whole, reports: On re-exposure, the response was weaker but peaked faster, at day 5 versus 15.

Of note for this clonotype: Its cognate antigen is unknown.

MiXCR, run by TCRdb on the 5' RACE reads, gives a single entry per CDR3 protein. The sample yields 300,000 to 400,000 distinct CDR3 sequences, roughly 8.3% seen once. Germline V gives CDR1 MNHNY, CDR2 SVGAGI (reference sequence). The V end was cut by 6 bases, the J end by 9 bases, with 12 bases between. The CDR3 is made up of 12 amino acids. This sequence was found in a man aged 18-30 years who received the YFV17D yellow fever vaccine. This chain connects TRBV6-6 to TRBJ2-1; D call uncertain. The source material was PBMCs, sampled approximately 47 days after the first yellow fever vaccination. The CDR3 coding sequence is TGTGCCAGCAGGCAGACGGGCCTTGAGCAGTTCTTC. Translating it yields CASRQTGLEQFF.